This TCR beta chain was profiled in a study of cytomegalovirus exposure and HLA in healthy donors (dated by TCRdb to 2017 to 2019). With respect to the entire study: According to an earlier analysis of a few hundred of the donors, some 180 million T cells yielded 117 million unique TCR beta sequences and around 280 Gb of sequence data. Roughly five DR-DQ haplotypes were treated as single units for association and clustering because of strong linkage in the cohort. Along with the approximately 700-subject first cohort, a separate validation cohort of over 90 different subjects was used. The study aimed to test whether signatures of past pathogen exposure could be identified by cataloging public T cell receptors. Donor age, sex, ethnicity and CMV serostatus were compiled alongside the repertoire data. An earlier analysis of fewer than 750 of the donors used high-throughput TCR beta sequencing to judge whether each TCR beta V gene segment behaved as functional or pseudogenic. Roughly 290 gigabases of sequencing data and 70 million to 100 million unique TCR sequences made up an early release that covered over 550 HLA-typed donors. A later analysis re-analyzed previously published TCR beta repertoires from 660 or so donors and added high-resolution HLA genotyping to study TCR occurrence patterns. High-throughput TCR immunosequencing, statistical association of individual TCRs with disease status, and machine learning were combined to predict cytomegalovirus infection status. Both class I and class II loci were covered by HLA typing, at four-digit resolution. Rather than drawing on any new phenotypic data, the later analysis identified candidate immune exposures from TCR beta sequences and the way those sequences occurred across donors. A later genetic analysis took genome-wide SNP genotypes for about 55% of the roughly 670 donors and used that subset as a discovery cohort. The genetic ancestry cluster associated with self-reported Caucasian donors included about four fifths of the roughly 380 genotyped donors. Typing coverage varied by locus: about 629-630 donors for A, B, C, DRB1 and DQB1; about 520 for DQA1; about 570 for DPA1; approximately 450 for DPB1. All discovery cohort repertoires had been generated on a single sequencing platform. The T cell repertoires of 666 subjects were profiled by immunosequencing and related to cytomegalovirus serostatus. Among several hundred genotyped donors of the cohort, an average of approximately 240,000 unique TCR beta nucleotide sequences was sequenced per donor, of which approximately 18% were non-productive.

Paper-wide results and their limitations: In a later analysis, 16,951 TCR beta sequences were associated with specific HLA alleles at a false discovery rate of 0.05. Across donors, most TCR sequences were observed very rarely, whereas some public TCRs were present in many individuals. A later analysis found that most CMV-associated TCR beta chains appeared HLA-restricted, with HLA associations seemingly driven largely by CMV exposure. Correlated functional status among segregating V segments might be attributable to linkage disequilibrium, but an unknown experimental factor could not be ruled out. A few of the identified cytomegalovirus-associated TCR beta chains were confirmed in vitro to be specific for cytomegalovirus antigens. The 87-base-pair reads could not distinguish some IMGT-functional V segments, including TRBV6-2 and TRBV6-3, so those segments were excluded. According to the authors, the approach could potentially be generalized to other disease states and immunological phenotypes. A further reported finding was that TCR beta sequences accurately predicted the HLA-A and HLA-B alleles for most subjects in the first cohort. About 17 rarely observed V segments, including chromosome 9 orphons, were excluded from the earlier analysis of several hundred of the donors because counts were too low. The study listed approximately 150 TCR beta chains as associated with cytomegalovirus. In a later analysis, the rate of TCR association differed among HLA loci, with DRB1 alleles having the most associated TCRs and HLA-C alleles having the fewest. Because HLA typing was unavailable for some donors at each locus, only the typed subset was used in association tests. A group of highly shared sequence variants was considered likely to be a technical artifact of the sequencing pipeline. Broadly in line with IMGT annotations, most TCR beta V segments showed up in productive rearrangements about 87% or about 30% of the time in an earlier analysis of 450 to 750 of the donors. In a later analysis, HLA-associated TCR beta chains were found to be more clonally expanded and to have lower generation probabilities than equally common non-associated chains. In both the original and validation cohorts, the classifier was reported to diagnose cytomegalovirus status with high specificity and sensitivity. According to a later genetic analysis, donors in an Asian-associated ancestry cluster had fewer N-insertions in productive TCRs than the approximately 610-donor mean. CMV serostatus was the only immune exposure information available for the cohort. The cohort was sequenced for TCR beta chains only, and without alpha or paired-chain data the features that could be detected were limited. When HLA alleles, especially DR and DQ, strongly co-occurred, attributing TCR associations to individual alleles was difficult. A later analysis reported that several top co-occurrence clusters appeared linked to parvovirus B19, influenza, CMV and Epstein-Barr virus. A later genetic analysis associated a missense DCLRE1C variant with V-gene and J-gene trimming of TCR beta chains, and an independent cohort replicated the association. Presence/absence analyses assumed roughly uniform sequencing depth across donors, an assumption that may not hold.

Library method: the immunoSEQ multiplex PCR assay. A mixture of 60 forward primers for TCR Vbeta segments and 13 reverse primers for TCR Jbeta segments was used in the multiplex PCR. A multiplex PCR assay on genomic DNA amplified the CDR3 region of rearranged TCR beta genes. The Illumina HiSeq System was used to sequence the amplified TCR beta libraries as 87-base-pair reads. The original pipeline was this. Across the 600 to 700 repertoires, a later analysis counted roughly 77 million unique TCR beta chains, some 11 million of which were shared by at least two donors. A nearest-neighbor algorithm error-corrected the raw reads and collapsed the reads into unique sequences, merging closely related sequences to remove PCR and sequencing errors. To assign V, D and J gene segments, CDR3 sequences were aligned to IMGT reference sequences. For a sequence to be retained, a match of at least six nucleotides was required to both a V gene segment and a J gene segment. Rearrangements were called productive when the CDR3 lacked stop codons and stayed in frame with V and J; all others were non-productive. Following IMGT convention, CDR3 was defined as the stretch from the second conserved V-encoded cysteine to the conserved J-encoded phenylalanine. In an earlier analysis of around 600 of the donors, sequences lacking an unambiguous match to a single V gene segment were excluded. An earlier analysis of a few hundred of the donors classified V segments as functional when productive rearrangements were above 56.7% and as segregating when the standard deviation between donors was above 5%. To diagnose cytomegalovirus status from the catalog of TCR beta chain sequences, a statistical classification framework was built. A later analysis assigned V and J genes by comparing TCR nucleotide sequences with IMGT/GENE-DB human TR gene sequences. Using the TCRdist pipeline, a later analysis assigned CDR3 sequences along with most-parsimonious VDJ recombination scenarios. In a later analysis, each TCR beta chain was defined by its CDR3 amino acid sequence together with its V-gene family, and reads without a unique V-gene family were excluded. A later analysis removed over 500 highly shared, low-generation-probability nucleotide sequences to deal with suspected cross-contamination and a sequencing artifact. In a later analysis, a clonal expansion index was calculated for each public chain from normalized within-repertoire ranks of inferred template counts. In a later analysis, generation probabilities were computed with a VDJ recombination model fitted to out-of-frame rearrangements, and the resulting probabilities were checked against IGoR. A later analysis scored TCR-TCR, TCR-HLA and TCR-CMV co-occurrence with hypergeometric tests, applying a repertoire-size bias correction to TCR pairs. False discovery rates were estimated in a later analysis by permuting HLA or CMV assignments 20 times. A later analysis grouped co-occurring TCRs with DBSCAN, adding TCRdist sequence similarity when clustering within HLA-allele-positive subsets. Repertoires with fewer than 30,000 or more than 120,000 public chains were left out of co-occurrence clustering, as were four to six repertoires with anomalous nucleotide sharing. Sourced from immuneACCESS, this table was stored by TCRdb with only in-frame sequences that have V and J called. A share of the clones is absent; for the studies checked, an unresolved V gene accounts for under half, and the remainder has no known explanation. V, J and clone size were drawn from that table, and D and trimming were deduced from the DNA. Across this sample there are some 150,000 clones, with over 65% seen only once. The top ten constitute roughly 4.5% of the sample.

Spanning cysteine to phenylalanine, the CDR3 consists of 12 amino acids. The read is trimmed to its CDR3 DNA, 36 bases read in frame from base 1. V is reduced by 4 bases and J by 1 base, leaving a spacing of 4 bases between them. In the germline V gene (reference sequence), CDR1 corresponds to SEHNR and CDR2 to FQNEAQ. The cohort comprised some 680 healthy bone marrow donors. At the time of sampling, all cohort members were nominally healthy, though unrecorded immune exposures were likely present. The donor tested CMV seropositive and was one of the 289 seropositive cohort members. Every donor gave a peripheral blood sample, and the peripheral blood mononuclear cells from that sample were used for TCR beta sequencing. Genomic DNA was extracted from the blood cell samples with the Qiagen DNeasy Blood Extraction Kit. This clone has only a few counts. No antigen is known for it. Base qualities are not provided; no much larger clone lies one nucleotide away.

The TCR originated in a man in his late teens or twenties in good health and CMV-seropositive. Sequencing was carried out using PBMCs. The V and J genes are TRBV7-9 and TRBJ1-1; the D gene identity is not certain. For the CDR3, the sequence is CASSWQNTEAFF. The DNA sequence is as follows: TGTGCCAGCAGCTGGCAGAACACTGAAGCTTTCTTT. Here the CDR3 is joined to the reference TRBV7-9 and TRBJ1-1 genes, and the full variable domain is: DTGVSQNPRHKITKRGQNVTFRCDPISEHNRLYWYRQTLGQGPEFLTYFQNEAQLEKSRLLSDRFSAERPKGSFSTLEIQRTEQGDSAMYLCASSWQNTEAFFGQGTRLTVV.